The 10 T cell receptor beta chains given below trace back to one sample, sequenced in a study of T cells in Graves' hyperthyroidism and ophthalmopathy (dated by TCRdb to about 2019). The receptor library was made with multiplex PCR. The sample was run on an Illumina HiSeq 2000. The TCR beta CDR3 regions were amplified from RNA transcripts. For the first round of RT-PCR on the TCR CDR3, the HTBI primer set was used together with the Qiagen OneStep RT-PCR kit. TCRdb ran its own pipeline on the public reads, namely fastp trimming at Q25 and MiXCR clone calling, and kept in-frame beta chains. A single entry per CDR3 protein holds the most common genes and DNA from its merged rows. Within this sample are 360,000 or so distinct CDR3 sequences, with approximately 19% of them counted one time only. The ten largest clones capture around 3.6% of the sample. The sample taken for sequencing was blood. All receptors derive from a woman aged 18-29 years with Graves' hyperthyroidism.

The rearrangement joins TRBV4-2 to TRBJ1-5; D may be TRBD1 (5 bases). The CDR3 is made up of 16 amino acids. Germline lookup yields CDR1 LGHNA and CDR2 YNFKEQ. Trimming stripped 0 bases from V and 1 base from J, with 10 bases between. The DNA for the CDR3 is TGTGCCAGCAGCCAAGACCAGGGACCAAGCAATCAGCCCCAGCATTTT. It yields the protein CASSQDQGPSNQPQHF.

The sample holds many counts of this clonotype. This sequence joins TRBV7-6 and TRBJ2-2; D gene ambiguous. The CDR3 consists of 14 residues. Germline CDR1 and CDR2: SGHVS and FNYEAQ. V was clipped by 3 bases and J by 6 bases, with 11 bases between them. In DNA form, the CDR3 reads TGTGCCAGCAGCTTCGACGCGCCCGCCGGGGAGCTGTTTTTT. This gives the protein CASSFDAPAGELFF. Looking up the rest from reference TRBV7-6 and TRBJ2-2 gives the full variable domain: GAGVSQSPRYKVTKRGQDVALRCDPISGHVSLYWYRQALGQGPEFLTYFNYEAQQDKSGLPNDRFSAERPEGSISTLTIQRTEQRDSAMYRCASSFDAPAGELFFGEGSRLTVL.

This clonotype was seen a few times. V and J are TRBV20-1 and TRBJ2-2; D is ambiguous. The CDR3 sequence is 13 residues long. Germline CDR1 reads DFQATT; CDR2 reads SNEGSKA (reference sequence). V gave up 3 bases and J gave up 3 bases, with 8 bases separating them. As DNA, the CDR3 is TGCAGTGCTAGGGACGGTTACACCGGGGAGCTGTTTTTT. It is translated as CSARDGYTGELFF.

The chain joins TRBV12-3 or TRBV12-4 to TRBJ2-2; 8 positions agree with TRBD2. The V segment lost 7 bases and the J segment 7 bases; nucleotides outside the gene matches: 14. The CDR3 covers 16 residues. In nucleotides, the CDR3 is TGTGCCAGCACCCCCCCCGGGGGGGCCTTGGTCGGGGAGCTGTTTTTT. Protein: CASTPPGGALVGELFF.

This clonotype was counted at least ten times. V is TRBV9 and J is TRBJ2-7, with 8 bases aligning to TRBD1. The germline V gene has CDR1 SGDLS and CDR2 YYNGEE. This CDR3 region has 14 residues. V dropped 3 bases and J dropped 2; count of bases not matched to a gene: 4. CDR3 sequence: CASSGRDRPYEQYF. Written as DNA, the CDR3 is TGTGCCAGCAGCGGCCGGGACAGGCCCTACGAGCAGTACTTC.

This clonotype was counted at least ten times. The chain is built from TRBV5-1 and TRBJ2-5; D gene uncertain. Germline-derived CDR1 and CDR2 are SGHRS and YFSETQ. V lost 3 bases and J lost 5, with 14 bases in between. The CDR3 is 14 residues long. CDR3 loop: CASSWGTARETQYF. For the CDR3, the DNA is TGCGCCAGCAGCTGGGGTACGGCCCGGGAGACCCAGTACTTC.

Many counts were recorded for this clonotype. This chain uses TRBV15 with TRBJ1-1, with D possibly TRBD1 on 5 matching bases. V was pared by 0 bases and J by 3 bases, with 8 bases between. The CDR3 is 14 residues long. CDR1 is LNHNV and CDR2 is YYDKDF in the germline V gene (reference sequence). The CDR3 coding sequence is TGTGCCACCAGCAGAGATCTGGGGGACACTGAAGCTTTCTTT. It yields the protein CATSRDLGDTEAFF.

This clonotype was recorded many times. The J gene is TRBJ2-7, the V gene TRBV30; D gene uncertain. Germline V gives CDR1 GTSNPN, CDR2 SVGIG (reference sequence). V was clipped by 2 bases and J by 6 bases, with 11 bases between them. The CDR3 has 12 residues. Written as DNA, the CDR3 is TGTGCCTGGAGTTTGGTAGGGATCGAGCAGTACTTC. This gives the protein CAWSLVGIEQYF.

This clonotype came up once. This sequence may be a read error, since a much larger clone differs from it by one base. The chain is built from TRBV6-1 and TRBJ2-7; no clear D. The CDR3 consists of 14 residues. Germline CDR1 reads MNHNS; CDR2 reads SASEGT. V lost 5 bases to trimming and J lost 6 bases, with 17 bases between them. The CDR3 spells CASSLYFDGSEQYF. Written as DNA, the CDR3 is TGTGCCAGCAGTCTCTACTTCGATGGAAGCGAGCAGTACTTC.

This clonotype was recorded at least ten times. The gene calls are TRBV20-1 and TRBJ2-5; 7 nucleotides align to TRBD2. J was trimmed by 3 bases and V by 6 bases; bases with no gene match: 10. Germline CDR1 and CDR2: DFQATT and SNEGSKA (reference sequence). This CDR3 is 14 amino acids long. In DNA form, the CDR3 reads TGCAGTGCCCCGAGGTTCACTAGCGAAGAGACCCAGTACTTC. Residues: CSAPRFTSEETQYF.